This T cell receptor beta chain was sequenced for a study of radiation and T cells in renal cell carcinoma. Background on the study: Nephrectomy followed 15 Gy stereotactic body radiation by 4 weeks. Study-level results: Without pretreatment biopsies, baseline tumor clonotype presence was undetermined. Top tumor clonotypes rose in blood 2 weeks post-radiation, then contracted.

Time point here: baseline pretreatment blood. Treatment: 15 Gy SBRT to primary tumor, nephrectomy 4 weeks later. This renal cell carcinoma was of the clear cell type. The V end was cut by 5 bases, the J end by 3 bases, with 16 bases between. This CDR3 spans 15 amino acids. Germline assignment: CDR1 LNHDA and CDR2 SQIVND (reference sequence). A remark on this clone: What it binds is not known.

TCRdb's table, derived via immunoSEQ multiplex PCR, lists solely in-frame clones and lacks some. The sample yields 110,000 to 150,000 clones, roughly 90% seen once. Sequencing was performed on blood, taken from a patient whose treatment included radiotherapy and nephrectomy. The sequence was obtained from a woman between 45 and 65 years old with renal cell carcinoma. The V call is TRBV19, the J call TRBJ1-2; D is perhaps TRBD1 (6 bases). The CDR3 sequence is CASSLPGTPHYGYTF. The CDR3 nucleotides are TGTGCCAGTAGTCTGCCTGGGACACCGCACTATGGCTACACCTTC.